The 23 T cell receptor beta chains reported below all come from one sample, sequenced in a study of T-cell reconstitution after alpha-beta-depleted transplantation in children. A TCRbeta library incorporating unique molecular identifiers was prepared. In TCRdb, the PCR reads were re-called with MiXCR into one record per CDR3 protein. Of tens of thousands of distinct CDR3 sequences in the sample, 35% to 55% were seen once. The starting material was PBMCs, mostly from graft donor cells, obtained 360 days after TCRalphabeta/CD19-depleted stem cell transplant. These receptors were taken from a male patient between 10 and 17 years old who had a stem cell transplant for acute lymphoblastic leukemia, so the T cells may come from the graft donor.

The rearrangement links TRBV27 to TRBJ1-5, with 8 bases lining up with TRBD1. Germline-derived CDR1 and CDR2 are MNHEY and SMNVEV (reference sequence). The V segment lost 8 bases and the J segment 1 base; nucleotides outside the gene matches: 7. CDR3 size: 15 residues. CDR3 bases: TGTGCCAGCTACCGGACAGGGCCAAGCAATCAGCCCCAGCATTTT. Translation: CASYRTGPSNQPQHF.

This chain links TRBV12-3 or TRBV12-4 with TRBJ2-1; D is undetermined. The V gene lost 8 bases and the J gene lost 7 bases, with 9 bases spanning the gap. The CDR3 length is 11 residues. Written as DNA, the CDR3 is TGTGCCAGCGGTATCGCGAATGAGCAGTTCTTC. As protein: CASGIANEQFF.

The CDR3 reads CASSIRVGYEQYF. DNA of the CDR3: TGTGCCAGTAGTATAAGGGTCGGCTACGAGCAGTACTTC. The V gene is TRBV19, the J gene TRBJ2-7; D is ambiguous. Germline CDR1 is LNHDA and CDR2 is SQIVND (reference sequence). Trimming shortened V by 2 bases and J by 3 bases, and 8 bases separated the two germline ends. CDR3 size: 13 residues. Combining the CDR3 with reference TRBV19 and TRBJ2-7 gives the whole variable domain DGGITQSPKYLFRKEGQNVTLSCEQNLNHDAMYWYRQDPGQGLRLIYYSQIVNDFQKGDIAEGYSVSREKKESFPLTVTSAQKNPTAFYLCASSIRVGYEQYFGPGTRLTVT.

The chain couples TRBV3-1 to TRBJ2-3; the D is unclear. The germline V gene has CDR1 LGHDT and CDR2 YNNKEL (reference sequence). The CDR3 is 12 amino acids. V was trimmed by 1 base and J by 9 bases, leaving 8 bases between them. The CDR3 is CASSQGVSTQYF. The CDR3 DNA reads TGTGCCAGCAGCCAAGGGGTTAGCACGCAGTATTTT.

This clonotype has more than one count but fewer than ten. The chain has TRBV2 and TRBJ1-4; no definite D call. This CDR3 region has 17 residues. V shed 6 bases and J shed 3 bases, with 20 bases lying between them. CDR1 SNHLY and CDR2 FYNNEI come from the germline V gene. This chain's CDR3 is CASSPTTMRVANEKLFF. The CDR3 DNA follows: TGTGCCAGCAGCCCAACAACTATGAGGGTGGCTAATGAAAAACTGTTTTTT.

This clonotype turned up a few times. The rearrangement uses TRBV12-3 or TRBV12-4 and TRBJ1-4; 9 nucleotides line up with TRBD1. CDR3 length: 16 amino acids. V shed 7 bases, J shed 8 bases, and the junction held 14 bases outside the gene matches. In nucleotides, the CDR3 is TGTGCCAGCAACTCCCCCGGGGACAGGGTGGACGAAAAACTGTTTTTT. This translates into CASNSPGDRVDEKLFF.

This rearrangement joins TRBV2 to TRBJ1-4; 7 bases fit TRBD1. J gave up 8 bases and V 2 bases, and 8 bases lay outside the gene matches. CDR3 length: 15 residues. The V gene's germline CDR1 is SNHLY and CDR2 FYNNEI. For the CDR3, the DNA is TGTGCCAGCAGTGAAAGTACAGGGGTGGGGGAAAAACTGTTTTTT. It translates to CASSESTGVGEKLFF. Complete variable domain (other parts from reference TRBV2 and TRBJ1-4): EPEVTQTPSHQVTQMGQEVILRCVPISNHLYFYWYRQILGQKVEFLVSFYNNEISEKSEIFDDQFSVERPDGSNFTLKIRSTKLEDSAMYFCASSESTGVGEKLFFGSGTQLSVL.

The rearrangement links TRBV27 to TRBJ2-4; 10 bases map to TRBD1. The CDR3 is 16 residues long. J lost 5 bases, V lost 5 bases, and 9 bases had no gene match. Looked up from germline, CDR1 is MNHEY and CDR2 is SMNVEV (reference sequence). As DNA, the CDR3 is TGTGCCAGCAGTCTACTTCTAGGACAGGGGGAAAACATTCAGTACTTC. Translation: CASSLLLGQGENIQYF.

The sample holds a few counts of this clonotype. This rearrangement joins TRBV12-3 or TRBV12-4 to TRBJ2-7, with D maybe TRBD2 (5 bases). The CDR3 consists of 14 residues. The V and J ends lost 4 bases and 3 bases respectively, with 13 bases between them. CDR3 in amino acids: CASSSTEADYEQYF. For the CDR3, the DNA is TGTGCCAGCAGTTCCACCGAAGCGGACTACGAGCAGTACTTC.

V usage is TRBV5-1 and J usage is TRBJ2-3; D not certain. The V and J ends lost 0 bases and 2 bases respectively, with 4 bases between them. CDR1 and CDR2 (germline): SGHRS, YFSETQ. This CDR3 comprises 13 residues. The CDR3 DNA reads TGCGCCAGCAGCTTGGCCGACACAGATACGCAGTATTTT. Translating gives CASSLADTDTQYF.

This clonotype was detected only a few times. This CDR3 reads CAISESIAGPGELFF. The DNA for the CDR3 is TGTGCCATCAGTGAGTCGATAGCAGGCCCCGGGGAGCTGTTTTTT. The gene calls are TRBV10-3 and TRBJ2-2; no reliable D call. Germline-derived CDR1 and CDR2 are ENHRY and SYGVKD. Trimming took off 0 bases at V and 6 bases at J, with 11 bases between the two ends. The CDR3 runs to 15 residues.

The count of this clonotype is one. This chain joins TRBV20-1 and TRBJ2-2; D unclear. The CDR3 is made up of 13 amino acids. Germline CDR1 reads DFQATT; CDR2 reads SNEGSKA (reference sequence). Trimming removed 2 bases from V and 2 bases from J, with 6 bases in between. CDR3 region: CSARQTNTGELFF. CDR3 nucleotides: TGCAGTGCTAGACAGACTAACACCGGGGAGCTGTTTTTT.

The V gene is TRBV5-1, the J gene TRBJ2-1; 9 bases are shared with TRBD1. Germline V gene lookup returns CDR1 SGHRS and CDR2 YFSETQ. This CDR3 comprises 16 residues. Unmatched junction bases numbered 10, after V lost 3 bases and J lost 6 bases. CDR3 amino acids: CASSSTDRGVRNEQFF. The CDR3 bases are TGCGCCAGCAGCTCGACGGACAGGGGTGTGCGCAATGAGCAGTTCTTC.

This clonotype was detected a few times. This rearrangement joins TRBV5-1 to TRBJ2-7, with no clear D. Germline CDR1 and CDR2: SGHRS and YFSETQ. The V and J ends lost 0 bases and 7 bases respectively, with 11 bases between them. The CDR3 sequence is 13 residues long. The CDR3 DNA is TGCGCCAGCAGCTTGGGGTCAGGCTCGGAGCAGTACTTC. It specifies CASSLGSGSEQYF.

The chain joins TRBV7-8 to TRBJ2-6, with D hard to call. This CDR3 is built from 16 residues. Germline V gives CDR1 SGHVS, CDR2 FQNEAQ. The V end lost 1 base, the J end lost 0 bases, and 7 bases lay between the germline ends. In nucleotides, the CDR3 is TGTGCCAGCAGCTTAGAAGTGGACTCTGGGGCCAACGTCCTGACTTTC. Protein: CASSLEVDSGANVLTF.

V gene TRBV18 combines with J gene TRBJ2-5, with D possibly TRBD1 on 6 matching bases. This CDR3 is 14 amino acids long. Trimming removed 2 bases from V and 1 base from J, with 8 bases in between. Germline values: CDR1 KGHSH, CDR2 LQKENI. The CDR3 DNA follows: TGTGCCAGCTCACCAGCAGGGGCCCAAGAGACCCAGTACTTC. Its translation is CASSPAGAQETQYF.

This clonotype came up a few times. The V call is TRBV10-3, the J call TRBJ2-5; D is undetermined. The V gene lost 6 bases and the J gene lost 3 bases, with 8 bases spanning the gap. Germline lookup yields CDR1 ENHRY and CDR2 SYGVKD. CDR3 length equals 12 residues. The CDR3 here is CAISRTEETQYF. The CDR3 DNA is TGTGCCATCAGCCGGACGGAAGAGACCCAGTACTTC.

V is TRBV9 and J is TRBJ2-7, with 7 bases that match TRBD1. This CDR3 contains 15 residues. Germline V gene lookup returns CDR1 SGDLS and CDR2 YYNGEE. The V gene end was trimmed by 4 bases and the J gene end by 4 bases; junction bases not matched to a gene: 11. The CDR3 is CASSPYRGLVYEQYF. CDR3 nucleotide sequence: TGTGCCAGCAGCCCCTACAGGGGTTTGGTTTACGAGCAGTACTTC.

The rearrangement links TRBV4-3 to TRBJ1-4; the D gene is possibly TRBD1 (5 bases). The CDR3 runs to 14 residues. Germline V gene data show CDR1 as LGHNA and CDR2 as YSLEER. Trimming left V 4 bases short and J 8 bases short, with 14 bases between. The CDR3 DNA sequence: TGCGCCAGCAGCCGTATCCAGGGTCGGGAAAAACTGTTTTTT. Translated: CASSRIQGREKLFF.

The table lists this clonotype with a few counts. The rearrangement links TRBV5-1 to TRBJ2-1; perhaps TRBD2 as D (6 bases). The CDR3 has 13 amino acids. Trimming took off 1 base at V and 9 bases at J, with 11 bases between the two ends. Germline values: CDR1 SGHRS, CDR2 YFSETQ. CDR3 sequence reads: CASSLLGAGEQFF. The CDR3 DNA follows: TGCGCCAGCAGCTTGTTGGGAGCGGGTGAGCAGTTCTTC.

The J gene is TRBJ2-1, the V gene TRBV29-1; unclear D gene. Germline CDR1 and CDR2: SQVTM and ANQGSEA. The germline V and J ends were trimmed by 5 bases and 8 bases, with 13 bases remaining between them. CDR3 length: 12 amino acids. This CDR3 is CSVRLPQDEQFF. DNA of the CDR3: TGCAGCGTTCGGCTCCCTCAAGATGAGCAGTTCTTC.

The sample holds many counts of this clonotype. The chain links TRBV10-2 to TRBJ2-7; D is possibly TRBD1 (6 bases). The CDR3 is 13 residues long. The germline V gene has CDR1 WSHSY and CDR2 SAAADI. V was pared by 6 bases and J by 0 bases, with 9 bases between. CDR3 DNA: TGCGCCAGCAGCCAGACAGGCTCCTACGAGCAGTACTTC. Translated, it gives CASSQTGSYEQYF.

This rearrangement joins TRBV5-6 to TRBJ2-3; the D is unclear. Germline V gene lookup returns CDR1 SGHDT and CDR2 YYEEEE. This CDR3 is 14 amino acids long. Between the trimmed V and J ends, which lost 4 bases and 1 base, there was a span of 10 bases. The CDR3 region is CASSRTRGTDTQYF. In nucleotides, the CDR3 is TGTGCCAGCAGCCGGACCCGGGGCACAGATACGCAGTATTTT.